This entry lists 8 T cell receptor beta chains sequenced from one sample in a study of blood T cells in healthy people across ages. Primers used in a second PCR of roughly 7 to 12 cycles were a sample-barcoded 5' primer and a J-beta primer mix. Via MiXCR, TCRdb re-called the 5' RACE reads, giving one row per CDR3 protein. The profile shows about a million distinct CDR3 sequences, under 40% of them singletons. Sequencing was carried out using blood. All receptors derive from a man aged 18 to 30 in good health.

This chain links TRBV7-3 with TRBJ1-2; D gene ambiguous. This CDR3 contains 14 residues. Germline V gene sequence: CDR1 SGHTA, CDR2 FQGTGA. V was cut by 5 bases and J by 4 bases, with 14 bases left in between. The CDR3 spells CASSPTRSTYGYTF. The CDR3 DNA sequence: TGTGCCAGCAGCCCCACGAGGTCTACCTATGGCTACACCTTC.

This chain connects TRBV18 to TRBJ1-5; 7 nucleotides line up with TRBD1. Germline V gives CDR1 KGHSH, CDR2 LQKENI. The CDR3 spans 15 residues. The junction had 4 bases not matched to a gene; V was cut back by 3 bases and J by 2 bases. This chain's CDR3 is CASSPRGTGNQPQHF. The DNA for the CDR3 is TGTGCCAGCTCACCTCGGGGGACAGGCAATCAGCCCCAGCATTTT. Combining the CDR3 with reference TRBV18 and TRBJ1-5 gives the whole variable domain NAGVMQNPRHLVRRRGQEARLRCSPMKGHSHVYWYRQLPEEGLKFMVYLQKENIIDESGMPKERFSAEFPKEGPSILRIQQVVRGDSAAYFCASSPRGTGNQPQHFGDGTRLSIL.

The chain recombines TRBV7-2 with TRBJ1-6; D is perhaps TRBD1 (5 bases). Trimming stripped 4 bases from V and 7 bases from J, with 11 bases between. The CDR3 consists of 14 residues. Germline CDR1 reads SGHTA; CDR2 reads FQGNSA. As DNA, the CDR3 is TGTGCCAGCAGCTCGGGGGGGATCAATTCACCCCTCCACTTT. Its translation: CASSSGGINSPLHF.

The chain is built from TRBV7-2 and TRBJ1-2; 9 bases match TRBD1. Germline V CDR1 and CDR2: SGHTA, FQGNSA. V lost 3 bases, J lost 5 bases, and 13 bases stayed unmatched. CDR3 size: 17 residues. The CDR3 protein is CASSFGTGGEAWYGYTF. The CDR3 DNA reads as TGTGCCAGCAGCTTTGGCACAGGGGGCGAGGCCTGGTATGGCTACACCTTC.

The chain combines TRBV20-1 with TRBJ1-5, with 9 bases matching TRBD1. Germline V CDR1 and CDR2: DFQATT, SNEGSKA (reference sequence). V gave up 3 bases and J gave up 3 bases; unmatched junction bases: 3. The CDR3 is 14 amino acids. The CDR3 is CSASGQGLNQPQHF. DNA of the CDR3: TGCAGTGCTAGTGGACAGGGGCTCAATCAGCCCCAGCATTTT.

This clonotype was observed a handful of times. This chain connects TRBV5-5 to TRBJ2-2, with D unresolved. The CDR3 covers 14 residues. Germline CDR1 SGHKS, CDR2 YYEKEE (reference sequence). Trimming took 3 bases from V and 0 from J, leaving 6 bases between them. The CDR3 spells CASSWATNTGELFF. The CDR3 nucleotides are TGTGCCAGCAGCTGGGCAACGAACACCGGGGAGCTGTTTTTT.

The chain uses TRBV6-1 and TRBJ2-4, with no clear D. The J call may be incorrect, as the DNA end agrees better with TRBJ2-7. Germline CDR1 and CDR2: MNHNS and SASEGT. This CDR3 has 17 amino acids. In DNA form, the CDR3 reads TGTGCCAGCAGGGAACCCAGTCAACTCTGGATCCGAGGCGAGCAGTACTTC. This encodes CASREPSQLWIRGEQYF.

The chain employs TRBV12-3 or TRBV12-4 and TRBJ1-2, with TRBD1 as a possible D gene (6 bases). There are 13 residues in the CDR3. Trimming removed 7 bases from V and 8 bases from J, with 17 bases in between. The chain's CDR3 is CASTITGLGGYTF. The CDR3 DNA reads TGTGCCAGCACCATAACAGGGTTGGGCGGCTACACCTTC.